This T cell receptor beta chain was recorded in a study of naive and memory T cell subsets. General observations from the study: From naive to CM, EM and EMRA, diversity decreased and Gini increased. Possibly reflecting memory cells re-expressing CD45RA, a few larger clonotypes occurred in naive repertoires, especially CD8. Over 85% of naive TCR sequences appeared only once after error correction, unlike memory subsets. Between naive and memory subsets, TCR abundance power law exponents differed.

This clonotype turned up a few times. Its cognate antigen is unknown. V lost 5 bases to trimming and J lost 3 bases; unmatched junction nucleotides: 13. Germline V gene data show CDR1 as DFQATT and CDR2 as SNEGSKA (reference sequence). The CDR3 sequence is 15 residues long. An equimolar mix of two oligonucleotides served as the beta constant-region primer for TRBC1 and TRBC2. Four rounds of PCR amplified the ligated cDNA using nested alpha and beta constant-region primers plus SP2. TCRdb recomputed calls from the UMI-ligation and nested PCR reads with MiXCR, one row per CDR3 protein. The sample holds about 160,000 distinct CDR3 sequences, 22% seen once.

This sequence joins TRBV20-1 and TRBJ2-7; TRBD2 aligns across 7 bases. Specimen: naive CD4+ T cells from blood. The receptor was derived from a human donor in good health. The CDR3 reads CSAGGDPPEGYEQYF. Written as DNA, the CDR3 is TGCAGTGCTGGGGGGGATCCGCCCGAAGGCTACGAGCAGTACTTC.